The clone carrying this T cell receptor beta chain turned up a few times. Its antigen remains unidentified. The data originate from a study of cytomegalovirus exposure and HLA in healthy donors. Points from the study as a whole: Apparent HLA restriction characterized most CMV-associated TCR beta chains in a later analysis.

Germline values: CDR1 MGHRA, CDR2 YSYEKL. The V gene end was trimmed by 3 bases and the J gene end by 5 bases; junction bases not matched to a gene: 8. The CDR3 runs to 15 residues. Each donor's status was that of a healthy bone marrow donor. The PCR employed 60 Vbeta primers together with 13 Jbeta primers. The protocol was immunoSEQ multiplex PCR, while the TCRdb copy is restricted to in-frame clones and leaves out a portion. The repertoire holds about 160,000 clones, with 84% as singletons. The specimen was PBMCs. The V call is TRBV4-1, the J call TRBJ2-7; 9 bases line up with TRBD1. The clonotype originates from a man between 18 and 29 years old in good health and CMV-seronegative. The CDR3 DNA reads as TGCGCCAGCAGCCATTTACAGGGGGCGCCTAACGAGCAGTACTTC. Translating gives CASSHLQGAPNEQYF.